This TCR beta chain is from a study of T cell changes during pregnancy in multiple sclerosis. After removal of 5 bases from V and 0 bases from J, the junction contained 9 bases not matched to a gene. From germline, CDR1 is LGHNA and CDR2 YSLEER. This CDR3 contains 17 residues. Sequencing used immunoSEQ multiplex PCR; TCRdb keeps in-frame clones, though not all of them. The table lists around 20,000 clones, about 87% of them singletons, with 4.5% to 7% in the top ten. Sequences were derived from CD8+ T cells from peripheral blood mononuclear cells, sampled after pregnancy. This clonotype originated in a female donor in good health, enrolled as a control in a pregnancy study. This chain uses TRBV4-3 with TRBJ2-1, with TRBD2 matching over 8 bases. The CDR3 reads CASSSSLAGSSYNEQFF. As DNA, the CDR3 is TGCGCCAGCAGCTCTTCTTTAGCGGGGAGCTCCTACAATGAGCAGTTCTTC.